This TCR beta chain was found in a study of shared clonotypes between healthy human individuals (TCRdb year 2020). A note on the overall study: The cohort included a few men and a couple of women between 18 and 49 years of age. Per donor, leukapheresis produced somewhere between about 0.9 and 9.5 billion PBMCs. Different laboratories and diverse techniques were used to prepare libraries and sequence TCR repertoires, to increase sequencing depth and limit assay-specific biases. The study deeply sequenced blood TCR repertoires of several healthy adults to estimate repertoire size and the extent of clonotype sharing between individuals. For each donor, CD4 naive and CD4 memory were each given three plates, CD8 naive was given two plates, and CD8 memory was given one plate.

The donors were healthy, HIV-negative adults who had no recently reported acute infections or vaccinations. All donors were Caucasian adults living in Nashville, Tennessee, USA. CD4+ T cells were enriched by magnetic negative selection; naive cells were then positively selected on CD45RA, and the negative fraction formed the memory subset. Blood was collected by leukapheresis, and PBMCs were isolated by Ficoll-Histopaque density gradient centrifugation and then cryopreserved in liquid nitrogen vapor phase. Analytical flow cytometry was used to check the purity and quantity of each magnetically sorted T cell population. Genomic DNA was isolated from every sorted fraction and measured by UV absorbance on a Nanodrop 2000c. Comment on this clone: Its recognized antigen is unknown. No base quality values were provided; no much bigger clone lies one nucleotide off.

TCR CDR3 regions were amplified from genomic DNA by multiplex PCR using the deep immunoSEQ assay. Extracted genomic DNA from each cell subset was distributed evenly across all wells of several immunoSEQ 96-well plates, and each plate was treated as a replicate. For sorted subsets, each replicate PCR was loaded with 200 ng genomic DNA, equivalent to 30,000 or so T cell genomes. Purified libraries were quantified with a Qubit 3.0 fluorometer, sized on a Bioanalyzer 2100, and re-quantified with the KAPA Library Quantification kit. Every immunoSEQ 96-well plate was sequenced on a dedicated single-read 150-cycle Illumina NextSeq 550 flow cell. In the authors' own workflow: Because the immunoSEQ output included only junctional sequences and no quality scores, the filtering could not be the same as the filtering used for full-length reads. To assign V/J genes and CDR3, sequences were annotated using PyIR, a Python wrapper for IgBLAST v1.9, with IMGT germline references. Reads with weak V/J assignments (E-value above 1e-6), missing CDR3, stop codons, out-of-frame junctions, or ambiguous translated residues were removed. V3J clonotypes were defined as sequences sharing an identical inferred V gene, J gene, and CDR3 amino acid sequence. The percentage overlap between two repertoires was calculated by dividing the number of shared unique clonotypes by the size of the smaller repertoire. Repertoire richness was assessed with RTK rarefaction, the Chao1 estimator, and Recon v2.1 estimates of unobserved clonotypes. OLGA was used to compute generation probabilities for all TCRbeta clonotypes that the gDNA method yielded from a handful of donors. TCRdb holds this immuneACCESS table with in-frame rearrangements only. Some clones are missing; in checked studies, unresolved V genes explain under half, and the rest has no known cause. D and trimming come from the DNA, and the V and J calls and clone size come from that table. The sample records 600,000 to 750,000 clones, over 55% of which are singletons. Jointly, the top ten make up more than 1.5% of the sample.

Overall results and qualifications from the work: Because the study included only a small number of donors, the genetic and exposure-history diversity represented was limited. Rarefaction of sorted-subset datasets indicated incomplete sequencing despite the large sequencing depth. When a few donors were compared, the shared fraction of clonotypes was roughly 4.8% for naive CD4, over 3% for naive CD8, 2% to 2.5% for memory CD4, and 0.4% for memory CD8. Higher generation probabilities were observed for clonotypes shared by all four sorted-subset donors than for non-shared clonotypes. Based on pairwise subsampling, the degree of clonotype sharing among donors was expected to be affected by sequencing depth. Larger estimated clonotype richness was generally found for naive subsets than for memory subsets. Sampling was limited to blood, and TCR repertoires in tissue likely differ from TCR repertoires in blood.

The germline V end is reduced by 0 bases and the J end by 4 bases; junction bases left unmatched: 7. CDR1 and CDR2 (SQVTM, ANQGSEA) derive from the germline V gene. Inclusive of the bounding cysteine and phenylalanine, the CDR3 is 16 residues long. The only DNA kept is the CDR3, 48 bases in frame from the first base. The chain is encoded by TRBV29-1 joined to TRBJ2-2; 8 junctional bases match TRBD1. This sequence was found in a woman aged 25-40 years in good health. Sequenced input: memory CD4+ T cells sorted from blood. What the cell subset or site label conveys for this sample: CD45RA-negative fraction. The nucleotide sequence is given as TGCAGCGTTGAAGATCGTGGCAGGGGGCGCACCGGGGAGCTGTTTTTT. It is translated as CSVEDRGRGRTGELFF.